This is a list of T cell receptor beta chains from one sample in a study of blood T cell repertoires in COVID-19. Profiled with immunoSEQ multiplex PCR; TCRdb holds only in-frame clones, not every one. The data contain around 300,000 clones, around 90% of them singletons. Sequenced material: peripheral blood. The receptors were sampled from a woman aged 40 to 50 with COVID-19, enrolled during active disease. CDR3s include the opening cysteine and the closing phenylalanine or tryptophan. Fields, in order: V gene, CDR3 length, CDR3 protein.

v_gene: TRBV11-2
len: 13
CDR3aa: CASSPSGGPEQYF

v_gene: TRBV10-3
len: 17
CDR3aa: CAISESSATGWNSPLHF

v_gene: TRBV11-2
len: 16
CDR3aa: CASSSRTGNYQETQYF

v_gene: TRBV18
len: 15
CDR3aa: CASSRNSDPLFGYTF

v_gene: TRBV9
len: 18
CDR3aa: CASSVAPMRGLSVNTIYF

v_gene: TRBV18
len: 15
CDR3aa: CASSPTSGRPYEQYF

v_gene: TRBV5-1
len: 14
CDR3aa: CASRIGQGAESYTF

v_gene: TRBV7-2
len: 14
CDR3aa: CASSLASLSYEQYF

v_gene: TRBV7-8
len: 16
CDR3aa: CASSLVGGRRGNEQFF

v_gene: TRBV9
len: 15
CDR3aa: CASSPRGALGEKLFF

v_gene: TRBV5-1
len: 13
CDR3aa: CASSLVGSYEQYF

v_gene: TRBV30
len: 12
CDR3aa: CAWNPRGVGYTF

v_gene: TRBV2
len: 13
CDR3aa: CASSRQGNTEAFF

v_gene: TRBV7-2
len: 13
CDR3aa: CASSSGTAYGYTF

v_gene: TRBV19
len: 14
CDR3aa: CASSIRQGQETQYF

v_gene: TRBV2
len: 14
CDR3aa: CASSYTDLDSPLHF

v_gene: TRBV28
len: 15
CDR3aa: CASSLGGQTNYGYTF

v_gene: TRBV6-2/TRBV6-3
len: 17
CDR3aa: CASSSRTSGGRGDTQYF

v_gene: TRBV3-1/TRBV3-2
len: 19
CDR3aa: CASSQGGGLLAVSTDTQYF

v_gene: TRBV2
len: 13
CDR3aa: CATDRGHTDTQYF

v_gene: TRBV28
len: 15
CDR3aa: CASGQDLLSPYEQYF

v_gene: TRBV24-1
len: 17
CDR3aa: CATSDPGQTKNTGELFF

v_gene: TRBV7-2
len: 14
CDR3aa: CASSPSRGTDEQFF

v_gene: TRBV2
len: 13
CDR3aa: CASSQLQGAAQFF

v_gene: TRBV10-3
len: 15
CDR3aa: CAISAQGADNSPLHF

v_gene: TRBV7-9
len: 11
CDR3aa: CASSFKTEAFF

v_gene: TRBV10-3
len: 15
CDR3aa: CAISDSSGTAYGYTF

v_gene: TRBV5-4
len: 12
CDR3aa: CASSSLEDTQYF

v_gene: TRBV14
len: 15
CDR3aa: CASSRDRGRLETQYF

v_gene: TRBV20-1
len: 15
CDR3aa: CSASRGQGTTQPQHF

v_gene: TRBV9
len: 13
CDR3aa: CASSRGTGGIQHF

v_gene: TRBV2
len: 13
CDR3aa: CASKRSGANVLTF

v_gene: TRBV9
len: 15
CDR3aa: CASSVGGSYQETQYF

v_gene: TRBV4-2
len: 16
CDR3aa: CASSQEGTGETYEQYF

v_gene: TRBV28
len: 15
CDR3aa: CASSALRSGANVLTF

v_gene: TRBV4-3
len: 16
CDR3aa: CASSQGLAGGWNEQFF

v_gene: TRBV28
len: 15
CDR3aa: CASSPPGQGTDTQYF